Described below is a single TCR beta chain sequence and its context. The sample belongs to a study of blood T cell repertoires in COVID-19. Turning to the study itself: PBMCs, B-cell-depleted T cells, or T cells were the source of the cDNA or gDNA that made up the material.

The CDR3 totals 19 residues. V dropped 1 base and J dropped 1 base, with 21 bases sitting between them. Per the germline V gene, CDR1 is SGHDT and CDR2 is YYEEEE. Sequencing used immunoSEQ multiplex PCR; TCRdb keeps in-frame clones, though not all of them. In the table there are under 150,000 clones, around 84% of which are singletons. Sequencing was carried out using peripheral blood. The chain employs TRBV5-6 and TRBJ1-5; D is undetermined. This clonotype originated in a woman of 80 years or more with acute or convalescent COVID-19. CDR3 amino acids: CASSLTVGSGSPSNQPQHF. CDR3 DNA: TGTGCCAGCAGCTTGACGGTGGGCAGTGGATCTCCAAGCAATCAGCCCCAGCATTTT.